Sequencing of this TCR beta chain was carried out in a study of cytomegalovirus exposure and HLA in healthy donors. This clone was counted between two and nine times. The antigen is unknown. This CDR3 is built from 17 residues. V lost 0 bases and J lost 1; bases outside the gene matches: 2. Per the germline V gene, CDR1 is MGHRA and CDR2 is YSYEKL. PCR amplification relied on 60 Vbeta primers (plus 13 Jbeta primers). Profiling relied on immunoSEQ multiplex PCR, and the TCRdb table lists in-frame clones only, not all of them. In the table there are over 100,000 clones, 69% of which are singletons. Study-wide points: Segments of the TCR beta V type were, in most cases, productive about 87% or about 30% of the time in an earlier analysis. When analyzed later, a missense DCLRE1C variant was found to be linked to TCR beta V- and J-gene trimming.

The rearrangement links TRBV4-1 to TRBJ2-2, with 10 bases matching TRBD2. This sequence was found in a woman in her seventies in good health and CMV-seropositive. The sample consisted of PBMCs. CDR3 sequence reads: CASSQDLAGGNTGELFF. CDR3 DNA: TGCGCCAGCAGCCAAGATTTAGCGGGGGGGAACACCGGGGAGCTGTTTTTT.